The present T cell receptor beta chain was sequenced within a study of Ad26.COV2.S vaccination and SARS-CoV-2 variants. Study-wide results and caveats: A substantial breadth of spike-specific CD8+ and CD4+ T cell responses after vaccination has been reported. Those who received the vaccine showed greater spike-specific TCR breadth than those given placebo. Placebo and vaccine recipients had non-spike TCR breadth that was similar. Breadth and depth estimates from TCRs may understate total T cell responses.

The CDR3 loop spans 14 amino acids. Trimming left V 2 bases short and J 4 bases short, with 9 bases between. Germline-derived CDR1 and CDR2 are MNHEY and SVGAGI. Notes on this clone: Its target is unknown.

Generated by immunoSEQ multiplex PCR, the TCRdb table keeps only in-frame clones and is missing some. The sample yields 300,000 to 400,000 clones, approximately 90% seen once. The receptor was isolated from a human donor who had recovered from COVID-19. The specimen was peripheral blood, collected after recovery from COVID-19. The V and J genes are TRBV6-5 and TRBJ1-5; a possible D gene is TRBD1 (5 bases). The chain's CDR3 is CASSYGGANQPQHF. The DNA of the CDR3 is TGTGCCAGCAGTTACGGCGGGGCGAATCAGCCCCAGCATTTT.